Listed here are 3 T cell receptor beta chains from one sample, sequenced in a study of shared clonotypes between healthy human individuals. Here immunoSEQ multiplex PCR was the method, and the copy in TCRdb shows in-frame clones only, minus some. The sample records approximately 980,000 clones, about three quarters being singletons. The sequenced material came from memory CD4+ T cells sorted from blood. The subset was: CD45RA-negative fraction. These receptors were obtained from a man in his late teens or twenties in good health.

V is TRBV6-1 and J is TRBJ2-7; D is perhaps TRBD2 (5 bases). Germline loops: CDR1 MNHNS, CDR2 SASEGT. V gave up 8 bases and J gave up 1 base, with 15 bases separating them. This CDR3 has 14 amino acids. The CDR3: CASERASRSYEQYF. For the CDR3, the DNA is TGTGCCAGCGAGAGGGCTAGCAGATCCTACGAGCAGTACTTC.

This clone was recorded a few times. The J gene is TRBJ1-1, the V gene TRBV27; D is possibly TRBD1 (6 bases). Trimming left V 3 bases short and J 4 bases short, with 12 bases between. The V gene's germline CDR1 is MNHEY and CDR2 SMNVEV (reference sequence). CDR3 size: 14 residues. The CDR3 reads CASSFGQGGTEAFF. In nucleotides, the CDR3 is TGTGCCAGCAGTTTTGGGCAAGGGGGCACTGAAGCTTTCTTT.

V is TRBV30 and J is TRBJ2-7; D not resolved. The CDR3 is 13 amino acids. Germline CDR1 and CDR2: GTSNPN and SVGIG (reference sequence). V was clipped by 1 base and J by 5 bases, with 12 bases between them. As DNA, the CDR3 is TGTGCCTGGAGTGGCCCCCATGGCCACGAGCAGTACTTC. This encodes CAWSGPHGHEQYF. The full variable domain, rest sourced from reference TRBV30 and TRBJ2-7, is SQTIHQWPATLVQPVGSPLSLECTVEGTSNPNLYWYRQAAGRGLQLLFYSVGIGQISSEVPQNLSASRPQDRQFILSSKKLLLSDSGFYLCAWSGPHGHEQYFGPGTRLTVT.